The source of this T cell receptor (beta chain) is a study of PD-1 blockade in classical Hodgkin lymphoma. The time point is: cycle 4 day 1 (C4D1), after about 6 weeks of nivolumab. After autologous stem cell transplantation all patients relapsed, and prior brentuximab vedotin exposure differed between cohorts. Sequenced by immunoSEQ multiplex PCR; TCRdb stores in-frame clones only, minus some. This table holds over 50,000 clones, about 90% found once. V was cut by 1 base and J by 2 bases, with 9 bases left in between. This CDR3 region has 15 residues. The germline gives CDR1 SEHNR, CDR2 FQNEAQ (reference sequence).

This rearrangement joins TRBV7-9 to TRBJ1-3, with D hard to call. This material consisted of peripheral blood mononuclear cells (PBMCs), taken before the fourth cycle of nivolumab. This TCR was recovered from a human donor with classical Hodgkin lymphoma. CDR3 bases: TGTGCCAGCAGCTTAGATGCCGTTACTGGAAACACCATATATTTT. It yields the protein CASSLDAVTGNTIYF. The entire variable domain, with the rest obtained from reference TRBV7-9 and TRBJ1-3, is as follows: DTGVSQNPRHKITKRGQNVTFRCDPISEHNRLYWYRQTLGQGPEFLTYFQNEAQLEKSRLLSDRFSAERPKGSFSTLEIQRTEQGDSAMYLCASSLDAVTGNTIYFGEGSWLTVV.